The next 29 T cell receptor beta chains were all read from a single sample in a study of cytomegalovirus exposure and HLA in healthy donors. The PCR ran on 60 Vbeta and 13 Jbeta primers. Assay: immunoSEQ multiplex PCR; the TCRdb copy retains only in-frame clones and omits some. The profile shows some 150,000 clones, approximately 79% of them singletons. Sequenced material: PBMCs. The receptors were gathered from a man aged 60 to 75 in good health and CMV-seronegative.

The chain has TRBV18 and TRBJ1-1, with TRBD1 matching over 8 bases. Trimming took 0 bases from V and 12 from J; bases not matched to a gene: 9. Germline V CDR1 and CDR2: KGHSH, LQKENI. CDR3 length equals 14 residues. The CDR3 nucleotides read TGTGCCAGCTCACCACCGGCCCGGGACAGGTCGACTTTCTTT. Its protein is CASSPPARDRSTFF.

CDR3 amino acids: CAIRSAGLNEKLFF. The CDR3 region has the DNA TGTGCCATCAGGTCGGCAGGGCTAAATGAAAAACTGTTTTTT. This chain links TRBV10-3 with TRBJ1-4, with D possibly TRBD1 on 5 matching bases. Germline assignment: CDR1 ENHRY and CDR2 SYGVKD. This CDR3 spans 14 amino acids. Trimming removed 6 bases from V and 5 bases from J, with 13 bases in between.

Turning to this clone: At the DNA level, this CDR3 is encoded by other sequences in the same sample as well. V usage is TRBV7-2 and J usage is TRBJ2-1, with TRBD2 matching over 10 bases. The germline CDR1 and CDR2 sequences are SGHTA and FQGNSA. The CDR3 length is 16 residues. V shed 1 base, J shed 4 bases, and the junction held 4 bases outside the gene matches. The CDR3 DNA follows: TGTGCCAGCAGCTTAGTAGCGGGGGGCCGATACAATGAGCAGTTCTTC. Translated: CASSLVAGGRYNEQFF.

This clone was counted a few times. The chain combines TRBV4-3 with TRBJ2-1, with D maybe TRBD2 (6 bases). Germline assignment: CDR1 LGHNA and CDR2 YSLEER. The CDR3 spans 17 residues. The V end lost 0 bases, the J end lost 2 bases, and 14 bases lay between the germline ends. This CDR3 reads CASSQDILGLAYNEQFF. CDR3 DNA sequence: TGCGCCAGCAGCCAAGATATTCTGGGACTGGCCTACAATGAGCAGTTCTTC.

The rearrangement links TRBV10-3 to TRBJ1-5; D remains unclear. Germline V gene data show CDR1 as ENHRY and CDR2 as SYGVKD. This CDR3 is 13 amino acids long. The ends were cut back, 10 bases at V and 0 bases at J, with 10 bases in the middle. This CDR3 reads CATARNSNQPQHF. The CDR3 coding sequence is TGTGCCACCGCCAGAAATAGCAATCAGCCCCAGCATTTT.

The CDR3 reads CASGTGPSTDTQYF. The CDR3 bases are TGTGCCAGCGGGACAGGACCTAGCACAGATACGCAGTATTTT. The gene calls are TRBV28 and TRBJ2-3; TRBD1 agrees at 8 bases. Trimming took 8 bases from V and 0 from J; bases not matched to a gene: 4. The CDR3 extends over 14 amino acids. In germline, CDR1 is MDHEN, CDR2 SYDVKM.

This clone showed up just a few times. The CDR3 region has the DNA TGTGCCAGCAATCTAGCGGGCCTACAAGAGACCCAGTACTTC. It codes for CASNLAGLQETQYF. The J gene is TRBJ2-5, the V gene TRBV2; TRBD2 matches 8 bases. Losses at the gene ends were 7 bases for V and 2 bases for J; bases not matched to a gene: 6. The germline gives CDR1 SNHLY, CDR2 FYNNEI. This CDR3 spans 14 amino acids.

The chain recombines TRBV5-5 with TRBJ2-7; no clear D. The CDR3 is 14 amino acids. V lost 3 bases and J 2 bases, leaving 12 bases between the germline ends. CDR1 and CDR2 from the germline V gene are SGHKS and YYEKEE (reference sequence). CDR3 residues: CASSSGSSAYEQYF. For the CDR3, the DNA is TGTGCCAGCAGCTCCGGGTCCAGCGCCTACGAGCAGTACTTC.

CDR3 nucleotides: TGTGCCAGCTTTTCTCTCCGGACTAGGAAGACAGATACGCAGTATTTT. It specifies CASFSLRTRKTDTQYF. The J gene is TRBJ2-3, the V gene TRBV18; TRBD2 matches 7 bases. With V trimmed by 7 bases and J by 3 bases, 13 bases remained unmatched. The germline V gene encodes CDR1 KGHSH and CDR2 LQKENI. CDR3 length: 16 amino acids.

The V call is TRBV7-9, the J call TRBJ2-7; TRBD1 matches 9 bases. The ends lost 4 bases at V and 6 bases at J; junction bases unmatched: 7. Germline V gene lookup returns CDR1 SEHNR and CDR2 FQNEAQ (reference sequence). This CDR3 comprises 14 residues. The CDR3 sequence is CASSSHGQGSEQYF. Written as DNA, the CDR3 is TGTGCCAGCAGCTCCCATGGACAGGGGAGCGAGCAGTACTTC. The complete variable domain, with remaining parts taken from reference TRBV7-9 and TRBJ2-7, reads DTGVSQNPRHKITKRGQNVTFRCDPISEHNRLYWYRQTLGQGPEFLTYFQNEAQLEKSRLLSDRFSAERPKGSFSTLEIQRTEQGDSAMYLCASSSHGQGSEQYFGPGTRLTVT.

This rearrangement joins TRBV28 to TRBJ1-5, with 9 bases lining up with TRBD1. V lost 6 bases and J lost 0; bases outside the gene matches: 3. The CDR3 extends over 15 amino acids. Germline V gene sequence: CDR1 MDHEN, CDR2 SYDVKM. For the CDR3, the DNA is TGTGCCAGCAGGGGACAGGGCCATAGCAATCAGCCCCAGCATTTT. It encodes CASRGQGHSNQPQHF.

In DNA form, the CDR3 reads TGCAGCGTCCGTGGGGCGGGGTCCACAGATACGCAGTATTTT. It yields the protein CSVRGAGSTDTQYF. The chain employs TRBV29-1 and TRBJ2-3, with D maybe TRBD2 (6 bases). The V gene lost 6 bases and the J gene lost 2 bases, with 15 bases spanning the gap. Germline V gene lookup returns CDR1 SQVTM and CDR2 ANQGSEA. CDR3 size: 14 residues.

The rearrangement uses TRBV4-3 and TRBJ1-5; D ambiguous. The CDR3 contains 15 residues. In germline, CDR1 is LGHNA, CDR2 YSLEER. The germline V and J ends were trimmed by 0 bases and 4 bases, with 10 bases remaining between them. The CDR3 DNA reads as TGCGCCAGCAGCCAAGACTACGCGTGGAATCAGCCCCAGCATTTT. Residues: CASSQDYAWNQPQHF.

This chain links TRBV29-1 with TRBJ1-2, with 7 bases lining up with TRBD1. The CDR3 length is 13 residues. CDR1 is SQVTM and CDR2 is ANQGSEA in the germline V gene. V lost 5 bases and J lost 4; bases outside the gene matches: 7. As DNA, the CDR3 is TGCAGCGTTCGGAGGACAGGTGGCTATGGCTACACCTTC. It specifies CSVRRTGGYGYTF.

The chain combines TRBV7-9 with TRBJ2-2; 8 nucleotides agree with TRBD1. V lost 4 bases, J lost 1 base, and 11 bases stayed unmatched. The CDR3 contains 18 residues. CDR1 SEHNR and CDR2 FQNEAQ come from the germline V gene (reference sequence). The CDR3 DNA reads TGTGCCAGCAGCTCGACAGGGGCGCCCACGCTGAACACCGGGGAGCTGTTTTTT. It specifies CASSSTGAPTLNTGELFF.

The chain links TRBV25-1 to TRBJ2-7; TRBD2 agrees at 12 bases. The length of the CDR3 is 14 residues. V lost 5 bases, J lost 3 bases, and 2 bases stayed unmatched. Looked up from germline, CDR1 is MGHDK and CDR2 is SYGVNS. The CDR3 here is CASSQTSGSYEQYF. The CDR3 bases are TGTGCCAGCAGTCAGACTAGCGGGAGCTACGAGCAGTACTTC.

CDR3 coding DNA: TGCAGCGTTGAAAGTTTGGACAGGGGGTATACTGAAGCTTTCTTT. Translation gives CSVESLDRGYTEAFF. The chain couples TRBV29-1 to TRBJ1-1, with 10 bases lining up with TRBD1. CDR3 size: 15 residues. The germline V gene has CDR1 SQVTM and CDR2 ANQGSEA. Trimming took 2 bases from V and 5 from J; bases not matched to a gene: 8.

The V call is TRBV10-3, the J call TRBJ1-4, with TRBD1 matching over 8 bases. This CDR3 is built from 13 residues. The germline CDR1 and CDR2 sequences are ENHRY and SYGVKD. Trimming cost V 2 bases and J 8 bases; bases outside gene matches: 1. CDR3 residues: CAISERQGEKLFF. CDR3 bases: TGTGCCATCAGTGAGAGACAGGGGGAAAAACTGTTTTTT.

The chain uses TRBV19 and TRBJ1-5; D is undetermined. The CDR3 contains 14 residues. The V gene's germline CDR1 is LNHDA and CDR2 SQIVND (reference sequence). The V end lost 3 bases, the J end lost 3 bases, and 9 bases lay between the germline ends. CDR3 protein: CASSIGRLNQPQHF. CDR3 nucleotide sequence: TGTGCCAGTAGTATCGGCAGACTCAATCAGCCCCAGCATTTT.

V gene TRBV21-1 combines with J gene TRBJ2-3; the table's TRBD2 call for D was not verified on the DNA. TRBV21-1 is flagged as a pseudogene. The CDR3 length is 18 residues. CDR3 sequence reads: CASRSSIRAGGRADTQYF. The CDR3 DNA reads as TGTGCCAGCAGGAGTTCTATCCGGGCGGGGGGAAGGGCAGATACGCAGTATTTT.

This chain uses TRBV18 with TRBJ1-1, with 8 bases that match TRBD1. Germline V gene data show CDR1 as KGHSH and CDR2 as LQKENI. With V trimmed by 3 bases and J by 3 bases, 3 bases remained unmatched. The CDR3 consists of 14 residues. The CDR3 DNA reads TGTGCCAGCTCACCGGGGACAGGCTACACTGAAGCTTTCTTT. The encoded protein is CASSPGTGYTEAFF.

In nucleotides, the CDR3 is TGTGCCAGCAGCTTGGGCGCGGGGCAAAACGAGCAGTACTTC. This sequence encodes CASSLGAGQNEQYF. The chain has TRBV5-6 and TRBJ2-7; a possible D gene is TRBD2 (6 bases). Trimming stripped 0 bases from V and 5 bases from J, with 12 bases between. This CDR3 comprises 14 residues. Germline V gene data show CDR1 as SGHDT and CDR2 as YYEEEE.

This chain links TRBV30 with TRBJ1-5; D possibly corresponds to TRBD1 (5 bases). CDR3 length: 13 residues. Trimming removed 1 base at V and 7 bases at J, with 11 bases between. Per the germline V gene, CDR1 is GTSNPN and CDR2 is SVGIG (reference sequence). The CDR3 coding sequence is TGTGCCTGGAGTGGACAGACAGAGCAGCCCCAGCATTTT. As protein: CAWSGQTEQPQHF.

The rearrangement uses TRBV5-1 and TRBJ2-7; possibly TRBD2 for D (6 bases). CDR1 is SGHRS, CDR2 YFSETQ, per germline. This CDR3 has 13 amino acids. V lost 4 bases and J lost 6, with 14 bases in between. The CDR3 is CASSLGEVREQYF. CDR3 nucleotides: TGCGCCAGCAGCCTGGGGGAGGTTCGCGAGCAGTACTTC.

V usage is TRBV7-9 and J usage is TRBJ2-1; 9 nucleotides match TRBD2. Looked up from germline, CDR1 is SEHNR and CDR2 is FQNEAQ (reference sequence). This CDR3 has 16 amino acids. Losses at the gene ends were 1 base for V and 7 bases for J; bases not matched to a gene: 8. CDR3 region: CASSLDGGGARNEQFF. The CDR3 DNA reads as TGTGCCAGCAGCTTAGATGGCGGGGGGGCGCGGAATGAGCAGTTCTTC.

This clone was detected a few times. The CDR3 bases are TGTGCCAGCAGCCTTACTAGACAGGGGGCAAACTATGGCTACACCTTC. It specifies CASSLTRQGANYGYTF. The V call is TRBV7-6, the J call TRBJ1-2, with 10 bases matching TRBD1. Unmatched junction bases numbered 8, after V lost 5 bases and J lost 2 bases. The CDR3 consists of 16 residues. Germline V CDR1 and CDR2: SGHVS, FNYEAQ.

The rearrangement joins TRBV5-6 to TRBJ2-7, with 8 bases that match TRBD2. CDR3 size: 17 residues. Trimming removed 3 bases from V and 4 bases from J; junction bases left unmatched: 15. Germline V gene lookup returns CDR1 SGHDT and CDR2 YYEEEE. CDR3 amino acids: CASSSKHGLAFGYEQYF. The CDR3 nucleotides read TGTGCCAGCAGCTCGAAACACGGACTAGCATTCGGGTACGAGCAGTACTTC.

This clone has just a few counts. The V and J genes are TRBV28 and TRBJ1-5, with D uncertain. This CDR3 region has 14 residues. CDR1 is MDHEN and CDR2 is SYDVKM in the germline V gene. Deletions cut 7 bases from V and 6 bases from J, with 16 bases between. CDR3 in amino acids: CASTRSEGGQPQHF. Written as DNA, the CDR3 is TGTGCCAGCACCCGGTCAGAGGGCGGTCAGCCCCAGCATTTT.

J is TRBJ2-1 and V is TRBV5-8; 7 bases are shared with TRBD2. V shed 9 bases, J shed 7 bases, and the junction held 13 bases outside the gene matches. This CDR3 is built from 14 residues. Germline V CDR1 and CDR2: SGHTS, YDEGEE. Written as DNA, the CDR3 is TGTGCCAACCCCCAGGACGGGAGGCCTAATGAGCAGTTCTTC. Its protein is CANPQDGRPNEQFF. The complete variable domain, with remaining parts taken from reference TRBV5-8 and TRBJ2-1, reads EAGVTQSPTHLIKTRGQQATLRCSPISGHTSVYWYQQALGLGLQFLLWYDEGEERNRGNFPPRFSGRQFPNYSSELNVNALELEDSALYLCANPQDGRPNEQFFGPGTRLTVL.